The 30 T cell receptor beta chains presented below share a single source sample, sequenced in a study of OX40 agonist ivuxolimab in advanced cancers. The assay was immunoSEQ multiplex PCR, and TCRdb's table has in-frame clones only and misses some. The top ten hold around 0.54% of the sample, which has 70,000 to 95,000 clones, around 87% seen once. This material consisted of CD4+ or CD8+ T cells sorted from blood, taken in a trial of the OX40 agonist ivuxolimab. These receptors were collected from an adult with an advanced solid tumor such as melanoma, head and neck, liver or kidney cancer.

V gene TRBV18 combines with J gene TRBJ1-1, with TRBD1 identical over 11 bases. This CDR3 comprises 15 residues. The germline gives CDR1 KGHSH, CDR2 LQKENI. V shed 2 bases and J 4 bases; nucleotides not matched to a gene: 3. The CDR3 spells CASSPTGTGGTEAFF. CDR3 nucleotides: TGTGCCAGCTCACCAACCGGGACAGGGGGCACTGAAGCTTTCTTT.

The rearrangement uses TRBV29-1 and TRBJ1-2, with D possibly TRBD1 on 6 matching bases. The CDR3 loop spans 11 amino acids. CDR1 is SQVTM and CDR2 is ANQGSEA in the germline V gene. Trimming pared 7 bases from V and 8 bases from J, leaving 14 bases between. The CDR3 sequence is CSGEGVEGYTF. CDR3 DNA sequence: TGCAGCGGAGAGGGGGTAGAAGGCTACACCTTC.

This clone was found once. V and J are TRBV18 and TRBJ2-5, with unresolved D. Trimming cost V 6 bases and J 2 bases, with 4 bases left between them. The CDR3 length is 11 residues. Germline loops: CDR1 KGHSH, CDR2 LQKENI. The CDR3 DNA follows: TGTGCCAGCTCGTCTCAAGAGACCCAGTACTTC. Translation gives CASSSQETQYF.

J is TRBJ2-1 and V is TRBV6-5, with D possibly being TRBD1 (6 bases). Per germline, CDR1 MNHEY and CDR2 SVGAGI. The CDR3 has 16 amino acids. V was pared by 0 bases and J by 5 bases, with 14 bases between. The CDR3 region is CASSYSARGAHNEQFF. In DNA form, the CDR3 reads TGTGCCAGCAGTTACTCGGCCAGGGGTGCGCACAATGAGCAGTTCTTC.

The chain recombines TRBV25-1 with TRBJ2-1; maybe TRBD2 (6 bases). CDR1 and CDR2 (germline): MGHDK, SYGVNS. The ends were cut back, 10 bases at V and 5 bases at J, with 24 bases in the middle. The CDR3 covers 16 residues. The CDR3 sequence: CATCGGDLPNDNEQFF. For the CDR3, the DNA is TGTGCCACCTGTGGAGGGGACCTGCCGAATGACAATGAGCAGTTCTTC.

J is TRBJ2-3 and V is TRBV5-1; 7 bases are a match to TRBD1. Trimming at V came to 4 bases and at J to 0 bases, leaving 8 bases not matched to a gene. Per germline, CDR1 SGHRS and CDR2 YFSETQ. The CDR3 sequence is 16 residues long. The CDR3 is CASSPRSGQSTDTQYF. CDR3 coding DNA: TGCGCCAGCAGCCCCAGATCGGGACAGAGCACAGATACGCAGTATTTT.

The gene calls are TRBV18 and TRBJ2-2; no clear D gene. The CDR3 totals 15 residues. V lost 1 base, J lost 4 bases, and 10 bases lay in between. CDR1 and CDR2 (germline): KGHSH, LQKENI. The CDR3 spells CASSPLLGTTGELFF. The CDR3 DNA follows: TGTGCCAGCTCACCACTCCTAGGTACCACCGGGGAGCTGTTTTTT.

This chain connects TRBV6-1 to TRBJ1-3; unclear D gene. The CDR3 contains 14 residues. V lost 1 base and J 0 bases, leaving 4 bases between the germline ends. Germline loops: CDR1 MNHNS, CDR2 SASEGT. CDR3 sequence reads: CASSEGHSGNTIYF. CDR3 DNA sequence: TGTGCCAGCAGTGAAGGACACTCTGGAAACACCATATATTTT.

The chain employs TRBV5-8 and TRBJ2-5, with D uncertain. The V end lost 1 base, the J end lost 5 bases, and 9 bases lay between the germline ends. The V gene's germline CDR1 is SGHTS and CDR2 YDEGEE. The CDR3 contains 13 residues. In DNA form, the CDR3 reads TGTGCCAGCAGCTTGTATAGGGCGGAGACCCAGTACTTC. Protein: CASSLYRAETQYF.

The CDR3 sequence is CASRPDSSYEQYF. CDR3 DNA sequence: TGTGCCAGCAGACCGGACAGCTCCTACGAGCAGTACTTC. The chain is built from TRBV7-6 and TRBJ2-7; TRBD1 might be the D (6 bases). This CDR3 is built from 13 residues. The germline V gene encodes CDR1 SGHVS and CDR2 FNYEAQ. Trimming cost V 6 bases and J 0 bases, with 9 bases left between them. Full variable domain (outside the CDR3, taken from reference TRBV7-6 and TRBJ2-7): GAGVSQSPRYKVTKRGQDVALRCDPISGHVSLYWYRQALGQGPEFLTYFNYEAQQDKSGLPNDRFSAERPEGSISTLTIQRTEQRDSAMYRCASRPDSSYEQYFGPGTRLTVT.

This clone was seen only a few times. CDR3 DNA sequence: TGTGCCAGCAGTTATTACGGGGGCTCACCCCTCCACTTT. This codes for CASSYYGGSPLHF. The chain is built from TRBV7-6 and TRBJ1-6, with D possibly matching TRBD1 (6 bases). The germline V and J ends were trimmed by 6 bases and 10 bases, with 13 bases remaining between them. There are 13 residues in the CDR3. The germline V gene encodes CDR1 SGHVS and CDR2 FNYEAQ.

V usage is TRBV5-4 and J usage is TRBJ1-1, with D hard to call. Germline V gives CDR1 SGHNT, CDR2 YYREEE (reference sequence). The CDR3 length is 13 residues. V lost 2 bases to trimming and J lost 1 base, with 6 bases between them. The CDR3 nucleotides are TGTGCCAGCAGCTTCCGACGGAACACTGAAGCTTTCTTT. Protein product: CASSFRRNTEAFF.

The CDR3 protein is CASSFIFRSPSTDTQYF. In DNA, the CDR3 is TGTGCCAGCAGTTTCATCTTCAGGAGTCCTAGCACAGATACGCAGTATTTT. This chain links TRBV27 with TRBJ2-3; unclear D gene. Germline-derived CDR1 and CDR2 are MNHEY and SMNVEV (reference sequence). Between the trimmed V and J ends, which lost 3 bases and 0 bases, there was a span of 16 bases. There are 17 residues in the CDR3.

V is TRBV9 and J is TRBJ1-3; D remains unclear. Germline CDR1 reads SGDLS; CDR2 reads YYNGEE. There are 13 residues in the CDR3. V dropped 4 bases and J dropped 0 bases, with 5 bases sitting between them. CDR3 nucleotides: TGTGCCAGCAGCCCTTCCTCTGGAAACACCATATATTTT. It encodes CASSPSSGNTIYF. The entire variable domain, with the rest obtained from reference TRBV9 and TRBJ1-3, is as follows: DSGVTQTPKHLITATGQRVTLRCSPRSGDLSVYWYQQSLDQGLQFLIQYYNGEERAKGNILERFSAQQFPDLHSELNLSSLELGDSALYFCASSPSSGNTIYFGEGSWLTVV.

The V call is TRBV30, the J call TRBJ1-2; D is possibly TRBD1 (5 bases). The CDR3 is 12 residues long. V shed 2 bases and J shed 8 bases, with 12 bases lying between them. Germline V gene sequence: CDR1 GTSNPN, CDR2 SVGIG (reference sequence). The DNA for the CDR3 is TGTGCCTGGAGTTCACAAAGGGACGGCTACACCTTC. As protein: CAWSSQRDGYTF.

The chain links TRBV9 to TRBJ2-5; D call uncertain. Deletions cut 0 bases from V and 3 bases from J, with 6 bases between. The germline V gene encodes CDR1 SGDLS and CDR2 YYNGEE. The CDR3 sequence is 13 residues long. The chain's CDR3 is CASSVAEEETQYF. The CDR3 DNA sequence: TGTGCCAGCAGCGTAGCCGAGGAAGAGACCCAGTACTTC.

V is TRBV18 and J is TRBJ1-2; D possibly corresponds to TRBD1 (5 bases). V lost 2 bases and J lost 3, with 7 bases in between. The CDR3 is 13 amino acids. Germline assignment: CDR1 KGHSH and CDR2 LQKENI. The CDR3 region is CASSPGTDYGYTF. The CDR3 DNA follows: TGTGCCAGCTCACCAGGGACGGACTATGGCTACACCTTC. Together with reference TRBV18 and TRBJ1-2, the CDR3 gives the full variable domain: NAGVMQNPRHLVRRRGQEARLRCSPMKGHSHVYWYRQLPEEGLKFMVYLQKENIIDESGMPKERFSAEFPKEGPSILRIQQVVRGDSAAYFCASSPGTDYGYTFGSGTRLTVV.

This clone was counted once. The rearrangement links TRBV5-4 to TRBJ2-3; D possibly corresponds to TRBD1 (6 bases). The CDR3 consists of 14 residues. Looked up from germline, CDR1 is SGHNT and CDR2 is YYREEE (reference sequence). The germline V and J ends were trimmed by 7 bases and 0 bases, with 12 bases remaining between them. The DNA of the CDR3 is TGTGCCAGCGGGGGCAGGGCTAGCACAGATACGCAGTATTTT. The encoded protein is CASGGRASTDTQYF.

The V and J genes are TRBV4-1 and TRBJ1-2; D gene unclear. The V gene lost 0 bases and the J gene lost 0 bases, with 8 bases spanning the gap. CDR3 length: 15 residues. Per the germline V gene, CDR1 is MGHRA and CDR2 is YSYEKL. The CDR3 DNA reads as TGCGCCAGCAGCCAAGAACCCAGGCCTAACTATGGCTACACCTTC. Translating it yields CASSQEPRPNYGYTF.

This clone was observed a few times. This sequence joins TRBV2 and TRBJ1-6; D may be TRBD1 (6 bases). The CDR3 is made up of 14 amino acids. The germline gives CDR1 SNHLY, CDR2 FYNNEI. V was pared by 6 bases and J by 9 bases, with 15 bases between. Here the CDR3 DNA reads TGTGCCAGCAGACCCAGGGGCGAAGCTTCACCCCTCCACTTT. It codes for CASRPRGEASPLHF. The complete variable domain, with remaining parts taken from reference TRBV2 and TRBJ1-6, reads EPEVTQTPSHQVTQMGQEVILRCVPISNHLYFYWYRQILGQKVEFLVSFYNNEISEKSEIFDDQFSVERPDGSNFTLKIRSTKLEDSAMYFCASRPRGEASPLHFGNGTRLTVT.

Note on this clone: Other nucleotide sequences from this sample produce the same CDR3. J is TRBJ2-7 and V is TRBV2; D not resolved. Germline V gene sequence: CDR1 SNHLY, CDR2 FYNNEI. V was pared by 5 bases and J by 0 bases, with 5 bases between. This CDR3 has 12 amino acids. The CDR3 DNA follows: TGTGCCAGCAGTAAATCCTCCTACGAGCAGTACTTC. Its protein product is CASSKSSYEQYF. Using reference TRBV2 and TRBJ2-7 for the parts outside the CDR3, the full variable domain is EPEVTQTPSHQVTQMGQEVILRCVPISNHLYFYWYRQILGQKVEFLVSFYNNEISEKSEIFDDQFSVERPDGSNFTLKIRSTKLEDSAMYFCASSKSSYEQYFGPGTRLTVT.

V and J are TRBV5-6 and TRBJ1-1, with TRBD1 matching over 7 bases. Per the germline V gene, CDR1 is SGHDT and CDR2 is YYEEEE. Losses at the gene ends were 3 bases for V and 1 base for J; bases not matched to a gene: 6. This CDR3 region has 15 residues. The CDR3 coding sequence is TGTGCCAGCAGCTCCCCCGGGACAGAGAACACTGAAGCTTTCTTT. As protein: CASSSPGTENTEAFF.

As regards this clone: A junction end diverges from the germline sequence, so it may reflect a read error. V and J are TRBV5-8 and TRBJ2-5; D gene unclear. Germline V gene sequence: CDR1 SGHTS, CDR2 YDEGEE. This CDR3 is 13 amino acids long. The CDR3 loop is CASSFLSEEAQYF. As DNA, the CDR3 is TGTGCCAGCAGCTTCTTGTCCGAAGAGGCCCAGTACTTC.

The genes are TRBV6-5 and TRBJ2-5; the D is unclear. Germline V gene lookup returns CDR1 MNHEY and CDR2 SVGAGI. This CDR3 is built from 16 residues. The germline V and J ends were trimmed by 0 bases and 5 bases, with 16 bases remaining between them. CDR3 bases: TGTGCCAGCAGTTACTCAGGAGCGAGTTTGGGTGAGACCCAGTACTTC. It yields the protein CASSYSGASLGETQYF.

The V and J genes are TRBV6-5 and TRBJ1-5; D is ambiguous. Between the trimmed V and J ends, which lost 2 bases and 8 bases, there was a span of 10 bases. This CDR3 spans 13 amino acids. Germline V gene sequence: CDR1 MNHEY, CDR2 SVGAGI. The CDR3 spells CASSYRVGKPQHF. DNA for the CDR3: TGTGCCAGCAGTTACAGGGTCGGCAAGCCCCAGCATTTT.

The chain combines TRBV9 with TRBJ1-6; 7 bases line up with TRBD1. Germline values: CDR1 SGDLS, CDR2 YYNGEE. V gave up 3 bases and J gave up 8 bases; unmatched junction bases: 2. The CDR3 is made up of 13 amino acids. Written as DNA, the CDR3 is TGTGCCAGCAGCGGGACAGGCTATTCACCCCTCCACTTT. It specifies CASSGTGYSPLHF.

The rearrangement uses TRBV27 and TRBJ2-7; D is perhaps TRBD1 or TRBD2 (5 bases each). The CDR3 is 12 residues long. V was trimmed by 4 bases and J by 6 bases, leaving 10 bases between them. Germline V gene data show CDR1 as MNHEY and CDR2 as SMNVEV (reference sequence). This chain's CDR3 is CASSSARGEQYF. The CDR3, as DNA: TGTGCCAGCAGTTCAGCGAGGGGCGAGCAGTACTTC.

The rearrangement links TRBV10-3 to TRBJ1-2, with D possibly being TRBD1 (5 bases). CDR1 and CDR2 (germline): ENHRY, SYGVKD. Trimming removed 4 bases at V and 3 bases at J, with 18 bases between. The CDR3 length is 16 residues. The CDR3 coding sequence is TGTGCCATCAGTGCGAAGGGGACCGGGTGGGACTATGGCTACACCTTC. Its translation is CAISAKGTGWDYGYTF.

The gene calls are TRBV6-1 and TRBJ1-2, with TRBD1 as a possible D gene (5 bases). Per germline, CDR1 MNHNS and CDR2 SASEGT. This CDR3 has 13 residues. Trimming took off 7 bases at V and 2 bases at J, with 11 bases between the two ends. This CDR3 is CASIPDSNYGYTF. The CDR3 DNA follows: TGTGCCAGCATTCCAGACAGCAACTATGGCTACACCTTC.

V usage is TRBV7-2 and J usage is TRBJ1-1; D not certain. Trimming took 0 bases from V and 10 from J, leaving 9 bases between them. The CDR3 sequence is 12 residues long. Per germline, CDR1 SGHTA and CDR2 FQGNSA. CDR3 sequence (DNA): TGTGCCAGCAGCTTAGCGGGAAGCGGAGCTTTCTTT. Its translation: CASSLAGSGAFF.